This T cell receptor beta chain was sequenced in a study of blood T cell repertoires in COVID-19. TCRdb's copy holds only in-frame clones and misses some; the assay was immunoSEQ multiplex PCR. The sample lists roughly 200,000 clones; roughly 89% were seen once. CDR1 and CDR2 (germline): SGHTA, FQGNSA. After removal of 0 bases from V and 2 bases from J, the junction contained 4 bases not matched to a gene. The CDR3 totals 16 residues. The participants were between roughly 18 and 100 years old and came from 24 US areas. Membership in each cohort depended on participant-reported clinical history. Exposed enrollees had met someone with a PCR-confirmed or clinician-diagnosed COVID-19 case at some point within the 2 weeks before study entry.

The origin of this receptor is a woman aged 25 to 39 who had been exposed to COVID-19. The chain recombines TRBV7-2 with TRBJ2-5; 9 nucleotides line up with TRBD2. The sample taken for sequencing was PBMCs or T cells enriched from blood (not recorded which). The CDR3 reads CASSLAYLAGQETQYF. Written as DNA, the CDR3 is TGTGCCAGCAGCTTAGCCTACCTAGCGGGACAAGAGACCCAGTACTTC.